This T cell receptor beta chain was identified in a study of blood T cell repertoires in COVID-19. Across the study: Collection of acute and convalescent COVID-19 samples took place in the United States, Italy and Spain. PBMCs, B-cell-depleted T cells, or T cells were the source of the cDNA or gDNA that made up the material.

In the authors' workflow: Using reference gene primer amplification, nucleated cell counts were estimated. Method: immunoSEQ multiplex PCR; TCRdb's copy keeps in-frame clones and lacks some. That table supplies the V and J calls and clone size; D and trimming were determined from the DNA. Among about 110,000 clones listed, 70% to 90% were seen once. Germline V CDR1 and CDR2: MNHNS, SASEGT. CDR3 length: 13 amino acids. V lost 3 bases, J lost 10 bases, and 15 bases lay in between. The genes are TRBV6-1 and TRBJ1-1; unclear D gene. Material: peripheral blood. This receptor was identified in a human donor in a cohort sampled during active COVID-19. The CDR3 DNA reads as TGTGCCAGCAGTGATCCCCTCCCCGCGTTAGCTTTCTTT. Translating gives CASSDPLPALAFF.